Listed here are 10 T cell receptor beta chains from one sample, sequenced in a study of Ad26.COV2.S vaccination and SARS-CoV-2 variants. The protocol was immunoSEQ multiplex PCR, while the TCRdb copy is restricted to in-frame clones and leaves out a portion. Found here are over 450,000 clones, about nine tenths of them singletons; the top ten hold approximately 1.7%. Treatment in this sample: some 19 received Ad26.COV2.S at low or high dose, single or two shots; 5 received placebo; per-sample allocation not given. Sampling took place 63 days after the first vaccine or placebo injection. Specimen: peripheral blood, collected in a trial of Ad26.COV2.S vaccine versus placebo. These receptors were obtained from a person between 18 and 65 years old who received the Ad26.COV2.S COVID-19 vaccine or a placebo.

This clone appeared a few times. The V and J genes are TRBV19 and TRBJ1-5; D remains unclear. Germline V gives CDR1 LNHDA, CDR2 SQIVND (reference sequence). This CDR3 has 14 residues. V was trimmed by 4 bases and J by 2 bases, leaving 9 bases between them. The CDR3 coding sequence is TGTGCCAGTAGTAGGGGATTCGGCAATCAGCCCCAGCATTTT. Encoded protein: CASSRGFGNQPQHF.

J is TRBJ1-5 and V is TRBV4-1; D gene ambiguous. This CDR3 comprises 13 residues. Germline loops: CDR1 MGHRA, CDR2 YSYEKL. V lost 1 base and J lost 7, with 8 bases in between. CDR3 sequence: CASSQGETQPQHF. The CDR3 DNA follows: TGCGCCAGCAGCCAAGGAGAAACCCAGCCCCAGCATTTT.

The chain carries TRBV5-1 and TRBJ2-6; 7 bases line up with TRBD2. Losses at the gene ends were 0 bases for V and 3 bases for J; bases not matched to a gene: 3. The CDR3 totals 16 residues. Per germline, CDR1 SGHRS and CDR2 YFSETQ. CDR3 coding DNA: TGCGCCAGCAGCTTGGCCGGGGGGTATGGGGCCAACGTCCTGACTTTC. This sequence encodes CASSLAGGYGANVLTF.

The chain carries TRBV4-3 and TRBJ1-1; D gene uncertain. The ends were cut back, 1 base at V and 4 bases at J, with 7 bases in the middle. Per the germline V gene, CDR1 is LGHNA and CDR2 is YSLEER. This CDR3 spans 13 amino acids. The CDR3: CASSQVTLTEAFF. In DNA form, the CDR3 reads TGCGCCAGCAGCCAAGTCACCCTCACTGAAGCTTTCTTT.

The chain has TRBV7-9 and TRBJ2-2; D is undetermined. Germline V CDR1 and CDR2: SEHNR, FQNEAQ (reference sequence). CDR3 length: 14 residues. Deletions cut 1 base from V and 7 bases from J, with 10 bases between. For the CDR3, the DNA is TGTGCCAGCAGCTTAGATTGGGGTGACGGGGAGCTGTTTTTT. Its protein is CASSLDWGDGELFF.

V is TRBV30 and J is TRBJ2-1; no clear D gene. Between the trimmed V and J ends, which lost 0 bases and 8 bases, there was a span of 8 bases. The CDR3 extends over 12 amino acids. Germline-derived CDR1 and CDR2 are GTSNPN and SVGIG (reference sequence). The CDR3 loop reads CAWSVDGYEQFF. Written as DNA, the CDR3 is TGTGCCTGGAGTGTAGACGGCTATGAGCAGTTCTTC.

V usage is TRBV15 and J usage is TRBJ1-1, with a possible D match to TRBD1 (6 bases). This CDR3 region has 12 residues. Trimming took 9 bases from V and 6 from J, leaving 14 bases between them. In germline, CDR1 is LNHNV, CDR2 YYDKDF (reference sequence). The CDR3 sequence is CATKGGYAEAFF. CDR3 DNA: TGTGCCACTAAAGGGGGGTACGCTGAAGCTTTCTTT.

This sequence joins TRBV7-9 and TRBJ2-7; D tentatively reads TRBD1 or TRBD2 (6 bases each). The CDR3 length is 18 residues. Per the germline V gene, CDR1 is SEHNR and CDR2 is FQNEAQ (reference sequence). V was clipped by 2 bases and J by 0 bases, with 20 bases between them. DNA for the CDR3: TGTGCCAGCAGCTTACACGCGGGGCCTGGACAGAGCTCCTACGAGCAGTACTTC. Protein sequence: CASSLHAGPGQSSYEQYF.

V gene TRBV5-4 combines with J gene TRBJ2-1, with TRBD2 identical over 8 bases. With V trimmed by 9 bases and J by 7 bases, 12 bases remained unmatched. From germline, CDR1 is SGHNT and CDR2 YYREEE (reference sequence). CDR3 size: 14 residues. CDR3: CATSTGGAGNEQFF. The CDR3 nucleotides are TGTGCCACCTCGACCGGGGGGGCCGGGAATGAGCAGTTCTTC.

As for this clone: Other DNA sequences from this sample encode an identical CDR3 as well. This chain connects TRBV5-1 to TRBJ2-3; D unresolved. The CDR3 runs to 12 residues. Germline V gives CDR1 SGHRS, CDR2 YFSETQ. Trimming stripped 7 bases from V and 2 bases from J, with 8 bases between. The chain's CDR3 is CASSWDTDTQYF. The CDR3 DNA sequence: TGCGCCAGCTCATGGGACACAGATACGCAGTATTTT.